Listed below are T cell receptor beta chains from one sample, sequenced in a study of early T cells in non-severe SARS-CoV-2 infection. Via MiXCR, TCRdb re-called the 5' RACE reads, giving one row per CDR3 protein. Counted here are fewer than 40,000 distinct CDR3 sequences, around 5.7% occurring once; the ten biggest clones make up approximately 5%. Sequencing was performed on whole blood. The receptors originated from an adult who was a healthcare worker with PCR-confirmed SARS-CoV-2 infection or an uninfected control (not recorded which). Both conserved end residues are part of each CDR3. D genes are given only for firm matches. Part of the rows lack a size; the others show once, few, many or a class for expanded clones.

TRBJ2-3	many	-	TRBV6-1	TGTGCCAGCAGTGAAGCCGTACCTAGCACAGATACGCAGTATTTT	CASSEAVPSTDTQYF
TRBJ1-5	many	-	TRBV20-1	TGCAGTGCTAGTGGGGGGTATAGCAATCAGCCCCAGCATTTT	CSASGGYSNQPQHF
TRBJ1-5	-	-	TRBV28	TGTGCCAGCAACCCTGGGGGTTCCTACAATCAGCCCCAGCATTTT	CASNPGGSYNQPQHF
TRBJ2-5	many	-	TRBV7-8	TGTGCCAGCAGCTTAGCGCTAAATCAAGAGACCCAGTACTTC	CASSLALNQETQYF
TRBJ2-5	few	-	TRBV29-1	TGCAGCGTTGAAGATAGGCCGGATCAAGAGACCCAGTACTTC	CSVEDRPDQETQYF
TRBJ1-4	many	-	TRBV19	TGTGCCAGTAAAGTCTCGACACCGCCTAATGAAAAACTGTTTTTT	CASKVSTPPNEKLFF
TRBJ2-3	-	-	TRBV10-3	TGTGCCATCGGCCCCGGGGTTATCACAGATACGCAGTATTTT	CAIGPGVITDTQYF
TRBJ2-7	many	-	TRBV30	TGTGCCTGGAGCCACGTCCGGAGGGGTTCCGAGCAGTACTTC	CAWSHVRRGSEQYF
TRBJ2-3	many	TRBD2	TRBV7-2	TGTGCCAGCAGCTCTAGCGGAACTAGCACAGATACGCAGTATTTT	CASSSSGTSTDTQYF
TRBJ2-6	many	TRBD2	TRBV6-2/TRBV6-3	TGTGCCAGCAGTTGGGACTACTCTGGGGCCAACGTCCTGACTTTC	CASSWDYSGANVLTF
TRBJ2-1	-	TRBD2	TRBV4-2	TGTGCCAGCAGCCCCTTATCTAGCGGGAGCTCCTACAATGAGCAGTTCTTC	CASSPLSSGSSYNEQFF
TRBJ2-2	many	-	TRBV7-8	TGTGCCAGCAGCTTAGACTTAGGCTGGCGGGGGGAGCTGTTTTTT	CASSLDLGWRGELFF
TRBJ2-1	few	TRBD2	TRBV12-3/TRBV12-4	TGTGCCAGCAGTTTATCCCGACCGGGACTAGTGAGCAATGAGCAGTTCTTC	CASSLSRPGLVSNEQFF
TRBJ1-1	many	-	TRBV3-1	TGTGCCAGCAGCCAAGCCGGCTACACTGAAGCTTTCTTT	CASSQAGYTEAFF
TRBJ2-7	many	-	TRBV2	TGTGCCAGCACCGAGAGACAGGCCTTCGGCGAGCAGTACTTC	CASTERQAFGEQYF
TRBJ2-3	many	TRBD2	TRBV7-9	TGTGCCAGCCCCCCCGAACTAGCGCCAACCACAGATACGCAGTATTTT	CASPPELAPTTDTQYF
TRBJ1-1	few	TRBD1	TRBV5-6	TGTGCCAGCAGTTATTTCAGGGGGGCCACTGAAGCTTTCTTT	CASSYFRGATEAFF
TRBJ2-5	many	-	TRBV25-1	TGTGCCAGCAGTGAATGGGAGACCCAGTACTTC	CASSEWETQYF
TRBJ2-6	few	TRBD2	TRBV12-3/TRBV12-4	TGTGCCAGCAGTTTAAGGGCGGGAGAACGCTCTGGGGCCAACGTCCTGACTTTC	CASSLRAGERSGANVLTF
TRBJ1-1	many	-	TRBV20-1	TGCAGTGCTAGACCCTGGGACGTCGAGGGAGCTTTCTTT	CSARPWDVEGAFF
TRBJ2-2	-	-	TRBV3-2	TGTGCCAGCAGCCTGCGAGGGGGCCCCCGAGTCACCGGGGAGCTGTTTTTT	CASSLRGGPRVTGELFF
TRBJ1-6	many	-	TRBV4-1	TGCGCCAGCAGCCAATCAGGGAAGCTAAGCGTTTCACCCCTCCACTTT	CASSQSGKLSVSPLHF
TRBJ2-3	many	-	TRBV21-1	TGTGCCAGCAGCAAAGGGTTAGCAGACTGCACAGATACGCAGTATTTT	CASSKGLADCTDTQYF
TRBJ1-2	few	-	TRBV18	TGTGCCAGCTCACCACCGGGCAGGGAGTATGGCTACACCTTC	CASSPPGREYGYTF
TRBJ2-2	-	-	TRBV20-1	TGCAGTGCTAGCCCCAGGAACACCGGGGAGCTGTTTTTT	CSASPRNTGELFF
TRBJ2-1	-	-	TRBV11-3	TGTGCCAGCAGCTTGGAGGTTGAGCAGTTCTTC	CASSLEVEQFF
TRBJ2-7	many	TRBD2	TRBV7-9	TGTGCCAGCAGCCGAGGACTAGGGGCCTTCGAGCAGTACTTC	CASSRGLGAFEQYF
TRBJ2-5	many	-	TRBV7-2	TGTGCCAGCAGCTTAGCCACTGCCCCGAGGCAGACCCAGTACTTC	CASSLATAPRQTQYF
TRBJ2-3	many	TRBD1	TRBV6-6	TGTGCCAGCAGTAGAACAGGGGGTGTGTCAGATACGCAGTATTTT	CASSRTGGVSDTQYF
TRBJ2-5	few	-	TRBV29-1	TGCAGCGTCGGACAGTCACAAGAGACCCAGTACTTC	CSVGQSQETQYF
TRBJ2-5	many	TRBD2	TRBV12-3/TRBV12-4	TGTGCCAGCAGCCCCGTTGGACTAGCGGGAGAGACCCAGTACTTC	CASSPVGLAGETQYF
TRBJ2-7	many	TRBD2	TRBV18	TGTGCCAGCTCACCACTTGGACTAGCGGGAAGCTACGAGCAGTACTTC	CASSPLGLAGSYEQYF
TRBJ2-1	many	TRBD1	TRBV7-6	TGTGCCAGCAGTCCTACAGGGGGCATGAACAATGAGCAGTTCTTC	CASSPTGGMNNEQFF
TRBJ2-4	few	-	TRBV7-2	TGTGCCAGCAGCCCCGAGATAGCCAAAAACATTCAGTACTTC	CASSPEIAKNIQYF
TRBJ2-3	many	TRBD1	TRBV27	TGTGCCAGCAGTTCCACCAGGGGGCCAGGAGATACGCAGTATTTT	CASSSTRGPGDTQYF
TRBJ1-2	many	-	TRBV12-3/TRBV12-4	TGTGCCAGCAGTTCACCAGGCACCCTGGCCGGCTATGGCTACACCTTC	CASSSPGTLAGYGYTF
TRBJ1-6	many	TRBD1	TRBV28	TGTGCCAGCAGACTCCAGGGGGTAACGAATTCACCCCTCCACTTT	CASRLQGVTNSPLHF
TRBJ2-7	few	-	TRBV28	TGTGCCAGCGGACAAGACCGGGGCAGGGTCTTGGTTCACGAGCAGTACTTC	CASGQDRGRVLVHEQYF
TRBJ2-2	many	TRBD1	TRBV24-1	TGTGCCACCAGTGACCCAACAGGGGGCGAGAGGGCCGGGGAGCTGTTTTTT	CATSDPTGGERAGELFF